This TCR beta chain was identified during a study of cytomegalovirus exposure and HLA in healthy donors. Study results and limitations: Later genetic work tied a missense DCLRE1C variant to beta-chain V and J trimming.

Vbeta (60) and Jbeta (13) primers were used in the PCR. As originally analysed: An analysis performed later counted roughly 80 million unique TCR beta chains (around 11 million of them shared). Libraries were prepared by immunoSEQ multiplex PCR; TCRdb keeps only in-frame clonotypes and omits some of them. V, J and clone size are those of that table, while D and trimming were read from the DNA. This sample's table reports more than 100,000 clones. The germline gives CDR1 SEHNR, CDR2 FQNEAQ (reference sequence). CDR3 length equals 17 residues. Trimming cost V 1 base and J 7 bases, with 19 bases left between them. In the case of this clone: Its cognate antigen is unknown.

The clonotype was recovered from a middle-aged man in good health and CMV-seronegative. The specimen was PBMCs. The chain combines TRBV7-9 with TRBJ1-4; no clear D gene. CDR3 region: CASSLVISPGDGEKLFF. Here the CDR3 DNA reads TGTGCCAGCAGCTTAGTTATTTCCCCAGGTGATGGTGAAAAACTGTTTTTT.